Given below is one TCR beta chain in context. This clonotype appeared a few times. The antigen it binds to is not known. Within one base of it there is no much larger clone, and no base qualities were kept. Library preparation used 5' RACE. The data were produced on an Illumina Genome Analyzer IIx. To prepare the RNA-based TCR cDNA libraries, a previously described protocol was followed, with several modifications. To prevent cross-contamination, sample-specific barcodes were added to both ends of each TCR cDNA library during cDNA synthesis and amplification. Turning to the authors' computational methods: Each individual had between about 90,000 and nearly 550,000 identified clonotypes, and each library contained about 2.2 to 4 million CDR3-containing reads. Reads with improper barcode index combinations were discarded, and clonesets were then built for each library with the MiTCR software. While assembling CDR3 clonotypes, MiTCR corrected PCR and sequencing errors and either filtered or rescued low-quality reads. Artificial out-of-frame clonotypes were mapped to in-frame sequences, with one indel allowed in the CDR3, and then removed. Similarity of V and J gene usage between donors was measured as Jensen-Shannon divergence divided by mean entropy. The public sequencing data were trimmed at Q25 with fastp and processed into clonotypes with MiXCR by TCRdb, which kept only in-frame beta chains. Each record represents a unique CDR3 protein, reported with the most common genes and DNA among its rows. Here the V and J calls rest on TCRdb's processing, not on the authors' analysis. This sample comprises a few hundred thousand distinct CDR3 sequences, about 28% of them detected only once. The top ten clones comprise about 6% of the sample.

The data belong to a study of identical twins' blood T cells (dated by TCRdb to 2012 to 2015). Some background on the complete study: The approximately twelve libraries, six for the alpha chain and six for the beta chain, yielded 50 million or so Illumina reads in total. The study compared TCR alpha and beta chain repertoires of three pairs of monozygous twins using next-generation sequencing to assess genetic influence on repertoire formation.

The CDR3 goes from the cysteine to the phenylalanine over 15 residues. Of the read, only the CDR3 DNA is kept; its 45 bases are in frame from base 1. CDR1 MNHEY and CDR2 SVGEGT are derived from the germline V gene. V is trimmed back by 6 bases and J by 5 bases, and the junction contains 10 bases that no gene match accounts for. Donors were six healthy women forming three monozygous twin pairs. All three twin pairs had been reared together and were thought likely to have met the same infectious agents and vaccines. RNA was isolated from peripheral blood mononuclear cells and used to prepare TCR cDNA libraries. Study-wide conclusions, independent of this receptor: Among the most abundant TCRbeta clonotypes, more CDR3 sequences were shared by each donor with her twin than with unrelated donors. The number of CDR3 clonotypes shared between two donors was mainly determined by the product of the cloneset sizes of the two donors, and no clear deviation from this trend was shown by twins. Because the twins were reared together, environmental influences could not be excluded as an explanation for twin similarity. V gene usage, even among non-selected out-of-frame TCRbeta clonotypes, was reported to be markedly more similar within twin pairs than between unrelated donors. The proposed role of the TCRalpha J segment in MHC recognition during thymic selection was stated to require validation by independent studies.

The sequenced sample was PBMCs. This TCR came from a woman between 18 and 49 years old in good health. The sequence is built from TRBV6-2 or TRBV6-3 and TRBJ1-5, with 7 junctional bases fitting TRBD1. The CDR3 has the sequence CASSPRTGEDQPQHF. In nucleotides, the sequence is TGTGCCAGCAGCCCCCGAACAGGGGAGGATCAGCCCCAGCATTTT.